These 2 T cell receptor beta chains came from one sample sequenced in a study of circulating and synovial CD4+ cells in juvenile arthritis. The repertoire was sequenced with immunoSEQ multiplex PCR; TCRdb's copy has only in-frame clones and lacks some. The repertoire has approximately 36,000 clones, around 95% of them found once; the top ten carry roughly 0.7%. Specimen: CD4+ T cells from blood. The receptor set was obtained from a human donor with juvenile idiopathic arthritis.

The V call is TRBV5-4, the J call TRBJ2-4; perhaps TRBD2 as D (5 bases). V lost 5 bases, J lost 4 bases, and 16 bases lay in between. Germline V lookup: CDR1 SGHNT, CDR2 YYREEE (reference sequence). This CDR3 spans 15 amino acids. This chain's CDR3 is CASRLKDSSKNIQYF. For the CDR3, the DNA is TGTGCCAGCAGATTAAAGGACTCCTCGAAAAACATTCAGTACTTC.

The chain has TRBV9 and TRBJ2-5; D ambiguous. Germline V gives CDR1 SGDLS, CDR2 YYNGEE. This CDR3 is 12 amino acids long. Trimming left V 0 bases short and J 5 bases short, with 5 bases between. As DNA, the CDR3 is TGTGCCAGCAGCGTAGATGGCGAGACCCAGTACTTC. It specifies CASSVDGETQYF. The full variable domain, in which reference TRBV9 and TRBJ2-5 provide the parts outside the CDR3, is DSGVTQTPKHLITATGQRVTLRCSPRSGDLSVYWYQQSLDQGLQFLIQYYNGEERAKGNILERFSAQQFPDLHSELNLSSLELGDSALYFCASSVDGETQYFGPGTRLLVL.